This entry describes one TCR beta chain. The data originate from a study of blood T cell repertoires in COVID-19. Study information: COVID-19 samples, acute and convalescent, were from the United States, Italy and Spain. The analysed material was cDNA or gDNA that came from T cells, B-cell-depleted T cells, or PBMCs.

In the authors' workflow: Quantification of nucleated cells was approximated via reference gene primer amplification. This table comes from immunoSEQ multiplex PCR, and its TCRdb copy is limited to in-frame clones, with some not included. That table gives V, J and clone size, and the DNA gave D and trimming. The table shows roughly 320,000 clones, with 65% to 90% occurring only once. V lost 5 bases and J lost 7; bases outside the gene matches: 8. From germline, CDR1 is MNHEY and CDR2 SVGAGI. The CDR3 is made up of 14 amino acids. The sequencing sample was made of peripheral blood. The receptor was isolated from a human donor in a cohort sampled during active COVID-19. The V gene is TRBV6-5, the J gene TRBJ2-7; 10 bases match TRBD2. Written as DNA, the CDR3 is TGTGCCAGCAGTCTAGCGGGGGACATAAGGGAGCAGTACTTC. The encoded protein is CASSLAGDIREQYF.